The 24 T cell receptor beta chains given below trace back to one sample, sequenced in a study of blood T cell repertoires in COVID-19. Libraries were prepared by immunoSEQ multiplex PCR; TCRdb keeps only in-frame clonotypes and omits some of them. The sample has 430,000 or so clones, around 87% seen once. The sequenced sample consisted of PBMCs or T cells enriched from blood (not recorded which). The receptors were gathered from a woman between 40 and 55 years old who had recovered from COVID-19.

This clone turned up a few times. This rearrangement joins TRBV5-1 to TRBJ2-1; 14 bases match TRBD2. Looked up from germline, CDR1 is SGHRS and CDR2 is YFSETQ. The J segment lost 7 bases and the V segment lost 1 base, leaving 10 bases of the junction unmatched. The CDR3 consists of 18 residues. This chain's CDR3 is CASSLPSEGLAGVNEQFF. The DNA for the CDR3 is TGCGCCAGCAGCTTGCCATCGGAGGGACTAGCGGGAGTGAATGAGCAGTTCTTC.

The gene calls are TRBV6-5 and TRBJ1-1; the D gene is possibly TRBD1 (5 bases). This CDR3 has 15 amino acids. Trimming pared 2 bases from V and 3 bases from J, leaving 13 bases between. Germline CDR1 and CDR2: MNHEY and SVGAGI. CDR3 nucleotides: TGTGCCAGCAGTTACAATCCCAGGGCGGACACTGAAGCTTTCTTT. Translating it yields CASSYNPRADTEAFF.

The gene calls are TRBV4-1 and TRBJ1-5; the match to TRBD1 covers 7 bases. Germline CDR1 and CDR2: MGHRA and YSYEKL. There are 15 residues in the CDR3. V dropped 3 bases and J dropped 3; count of bases not matched to a gene: 5. CDR3 sequence reads: CASSHRQGFNQPQHF. The CDR3 DNA reads TGCGCCAGCAGCCACAGACAGGGCTTCAATCAGCCCCAGCATTTT.

Remarks on this clone: Its ends do not fully match the called genes, so a read error is possible. The DNA for the CDR3 is TGTACCACCAGCAGAGATCCCCTAATAATAAATTCACCCCTCCACTTT. Translated, it gives CTTSRDPLIINSPLHF. This chain joins TRBV15 and TRBJ1-6, with D unclear. This CDR3 is built from 16 residues. Germline values: CDR1 LNHNV, CDR2 YYDKDF (reference sequence).

The rearrangement uses TRBV10-3 and TRBJ1-3; 10 bases align to TRBD1. Germline values: CDR1 ENHRY, CDR2 SYGVKD. This CDR3 spans 14 amino acids. V lost 9 bases to trimming and J lost 3 bases; unmatched junction nucleotides: 5. The CDR3 reads CAMTDRGGGNTIYF. Here the CDR3 DNA reads TGTGCCATGACGGACAGGGGGGGTGGAAACACCATATATTTT.

The rearrangement joins TRBV19 to TRBJ2-7, with a weak D call TRBD2 (7 bases). The CDR3 is 17 amino acids. Germline CDR1 and CDR2: LNHDA and SQIVND (reference sequence). The V end lost 2 bases, the J end lost 2 bases, and 19 bases lay between the germline ends. The CDR3 reads CASSIKGGEGTTYEQYF. The CDR3 nucleotides are TGTGCCAGTAGTATAAAAGGCGGGGAGGGGACAACCTACGAGCAGTACTTC.

This chain joins TRBV24-1 and TRBJ2-2; TRBD2 matches at 7 bases. Trimming removed 6 bases from V and 2 bases from J; junction bases left unmatched: 8. CDR1 is KGHDR, CDR2 SFDVKD, per germline. The CDR3 is 16 amino acids. The DNA for the CDR3 is TGTGCCACCAGTTCCTCTAGCGGACTAAACACCGGGGAGCTGTTTTTT. Protein: CATSSSSGLNTGELFF.

The chain combines TRBV12-3 or TRBV12-4 with TRBJ1-2, with D possibly TRBD1 on 5 matching bases. Trimming took 0 bases from V and 8 from J, leaving 10 bases between them. This CDR3 contains 13 residues. DNA for the CDR3: TGTGCCAGCAGTTTAGCGGACATAGGCGGCTACACCTTC. Amino acids: CASSLADIGGYTF.

The J gene is TRBJ1-2, the V gene TRBV10-3; 7 bases agree with TRBD1. V dropped 3 bases and J dropped 8; count of bases not matched to a gene: 9. CDR3 length: 14 residues. From germline, CDR1 is ENHRY and CDR2 SYGVKD. CDR3 bases: TGTGCCATCAGTGACCAGGGACAGAGTCTGGGCTACACCTTC. Translation: CAISDQGQSLGYTF.

This chain joins TRBV7-2 and TRBJ1-6; 8 positions match TRBD1. The V and J ends lost 1 base and 9 bases, in that order; junction bases with no gene match: 8. The CDR3 runs 16 residues. The germline gives CDR1 SGHTA, CDR2 FQGNSA. The CDR3 nucleotides read TGTGCCAGCAGCTTAGGGTCAGGGGGCTCAGGTTCACCCCTCCACTTT. It encodes CASSLGSGGSGSPLHF.

The chain joins TRBV3-1 (or the pseudogene TRBV3-2) to TRBJ2-2; 7 nucleotides agree with TRBD2. The V segment lost 4 bases and the J segment 5 bases; nucleotides outside the gene matches: 10. Germline CDR1 LGHDT, CDR2 YNNKEL (reference sequence). The CDR3 sequence is 16 residues long. The CDR3 is CASSPRGGGKTGELFF. CDR3 coding DNA: TGTGCCAGCAGCCCACGCGGGGGTGGGAAGACCGGGGAGCTGTTTTTT.

The chain combines TRBV19 with TRBJ1-2, with TRBD1 matching over 7 bases. Trimming took 7 bases from V and 5 from J; bases not matched to a gene: 13. The CDR3 has 15 residues. CDR1 is LNHDA and CDR2 is SQIVND in the germline V gene (reference sequence). The CDR3 nucleotides are TGTGCCAGTATCTCCAACCAGGGGGTGCTATATGGCTACACCTTC. Translating it yields CASISNQGVLYGYTF.

This clone was found a few times. V and J are TRBV5-1 and TRBJ1-1; D gene uncertain. The ends were cut back, 0 bases at V and 5 bases at J, with 14 bases in the middle. The CDR3 loop spans 15 amino acids. Germline CDR1 is SGHRS and CDR2 is YFSETQ. CDR3 nucleotide sequence: TGCGCCAGCAGCTTGGCCGGTTTTGGCGGGACTGAAGCTTTCTTT. Residues: CASSLAGFGGTEAFF.

CDR3 in amino acids: CASSHPKGWALSSYNEQFF. Here the CDR3 DNA reads TGTGCCAGCAGTCACCCGAAAGGTTGGGCTTTGAGCTCCTACAATGAGCAGTTCTTC. V gene TRBV6-2 or TRBV6-3 combines with J gene TRBJ2-1; D remains unclear. Trimming left V 5 bases short and J 0 bases short, with 23 bases between. The CDR3 loop spans 19 amino acids. Germline V gene data show CDR1 as MNHEY and CDR2 as SVGEGT.

The chain combines TRBV20-1 with TRBJ1-2; no firm D call. This CDR3 comprises 9 residues. The V end lost 8 bases, the J end lost 3 bases, and 4 bases lay between the germline ends. Germline CDR1 DFQATT, CDR2 SNEGSKA (reference sequence). This CDR3 is CSLDYGYTF. CDR3 DNA sequence: TGCAGTCTCGACTATGGCTACACCTTC.

This clone has just one count. The rearrangement links TRBV10-1 to TRBJ2-1; 8 nucleotides match TRBD2. Trimming took 8 bases from V and 8 from J; bases not matched to a gene: 14. The germline V gene encodes CDR1 WNHNN and CDR2 SYGVQD (reference sequence). This CDR3 region has 15 residues. CDR3 in DNA: TGCGCCAGCGCGACTAGCGCGAGCCCGTCGGATGAGCAGTTCTTC. It specifies CASATSASPSDEQFF.

This clone was seen once. The gene calls are TRBV5-1 and TRBJ1-1; the D gene is possibly TRBD1 (5 bases). The V gene's germline CDR1 is SGHRS and CDR2 YFSETQ. The CDR3 covers 14 residues. V lost 4 bases and J 1 base, leaving 11 bases between the germline ends. The CDR3 protein is CASSQGLENTEAFF. In nucleotides, the CDR3 is TGCGCCAGCAGCCAGGGACTCGAGAACACTGAAGCTTTCTTT.

The chain uses TRBV18 and TRBJ1-6, with TRBD1 as a possible D gene (5 bases). CDR1 and CDR2 (germline): KGHSH, LQKENI. The CDR3 has 15 residues. Trimming removed 10 bases from V and 3 bases from J, with 16 bases in between. In nucleotides, the CDR3 is TGTGCCACCTCCATTGCCGGGGGCTATAATTCACCCCTCCACTTT. Its protein product is CATSIAGGYNSPLHF.

The chain joins TRBV7-8 to TRBJ1-2, with D maybe TRBD1 (5 bases). Trimming removed 0 bases at V and 4 bases at J, with 15 bases between. CDR1 SGHVS and CDR2 FQNEAQ come from the germline V gene. This CDR3 has 16 amino acids. CDR3 sequence (DNA): TGTGCCAGCAGCTTAGCGAGGAGGGGCGTAACCTATGGCTACACCTTC. Amino acids: CASSLARRGVTYGYTF.

The chain links TRBV11-3 to TRBJ2-1; 9 nucleotides match TRBD1. The germline gives CDR1 SGHNT, CDR2 YENEEA. V shed 5 bases and J 4 bases; nucleotides not matched to a gene: 9. This CDR3 is built from 16 residues. The CDR3 sequence is CASSPQTGGAYNEQFF. CDR3 nucleotide sequence: TGTGCCAGCAGCCCCCAAACAGGGGGCGCGTACAATGAGCAGTTCTTC. Looking up the rest from reference TRBV11-3 and TRBJ2-1 gives the full variable domain: EAGVVQSPRYKIIEKKQPVAFWCNPISGHNTLYWYLQNLGQGPELLIRYENEEAVDDSQLPKDRFSAERLKGVDSTLKIQPAELGDSAVYLCASSPQTGGAYNEQFFGPGTRLTVL.

The chain links TRBV5-4 to TRBJ2-2, with D maybe TRBD1 (6 bases). V lost 0 bases and J lost 5, with 14 bases in between. CDR1 and CDR2 (germline): SGHNT, YYREEE (reference sequence). This CDR3 contains 16 residues. CDR3 protein: CASSLDRAGVTGELFF. CDR3 bases: TGTGCCAGCAGCTTGGACAGGGCAGGAGTTACCGGGGAGCTGTTTTTT.

The J gene is TRBJ2-7, the V gene TRBV7-2; TRBD1 agrees at 7 bases. Germline V gene data show CDR1 as SGHTA and CDR2 as FQGNSA. Trimming took 9 bases from V and 2 from J; bases not matched to a gene: 10. CDR3 length: 14 residues. The CDR3 loop reads CASCPGQRPYEQYF. CDR3 sequence (DNA): TGTGCCAGTTGCCCGGGACAGAGGCCCTACGAGCAGTACTTC.

The V call is TRBV10-3, the J call TRBJ1-1, with unresolved D. CDR3 size: 12 residues. V gave up 2 bases and J gave up 4 bases, with 5 bases separating them. Per germline, CDR1 ENHRY and CDR2 SYGVKD. The CDR3 reads CAISEPGTEAFF. DNA of the CDR3: TGTGCCATCAGTGAGCCGGGCACTGAAGCTTTCTTT.

The rearrangement joins TRBV19 to TRBJ1-3; D gene uncertain. With 3 bases removed from V and 2 bases from J, the gap between germline ends came to 8 bases. This CDR3 has 14 residues. Germline V gene data show CDR1 as LNHDA and CDR2 as SQIVND (reference sequence). The CDR3 nucleotides read TGTGCCAGTAGTATGTCTAGCCCTGGAAACACCATATATTTT. Amino acid sequence: CASSMSSPGNTIYF. The variable domain in full, with the rest retrieved from reference TRBV19 and TRBJ1-3, is DGGITQSPKYLFRKEGQNVTLSCEQNLNHDAMYWYRQDPGQGLRLIYYSQIVNDFQKGDIAEGYSVSREKKESFPLTVTSAQKNPTAFYLCASSMSSPGNTIYFGEGSWLTVV.